This T cell receptor beta chain was sequenced in a study of blood T cell repertoires in COVID-19. Study details: Researchers got acute and convalescent COVID-19 samples from the United States, Italy and Spain.

Cohorts were based on clinical histories the participants reported. In Cohort 3, a recovered donor had either two negative PCRs, clearance, or symptom resolution. J was trimmed by 2 bases and V by 5 bases; bases with no gene match: 11. The CDR3 consists of 16 residues. Germline CDR1 and CDR2: MDHEN and SYDVKM. The repertoire was sequenced with immunoSEQ multiplex PCR; TCRdb's copy has only in-frame clones and lacks some. The repertoire holds around 290,000 clones, roughly nine tenths seen once, with around 2.4% in the top ten. The sequencing sample was made of PBMCs or T cells enriched from blood (not recorded which). The V call is TRBV28, the J call TRBJ2-7; 8 nucleotides align to TRBD1. This clonotype originated in a woman aged 18-30 years who had recovered from COVID-19. The CDR3 region has the DNA TGTGCCAGCAGTGCCCCCGGGACAGGCACACCCTACGAGCAGTACTTC. This sequence encodes CASSAPGTGTPYEQYF.